The 13 T cell receptor beta chains below come from one sample, sequenced in a study of blood T cell repertoires in COVID-19. Sequenced by immunoSEQ multiplex PCR; TCRdb stores in-frame clones only, minus some. This sample yields a few hundred thousand clones, of which more than 85% are seen a single time; approximately 8.3% belongs to the top ten. Sequences were obtained from PBMCs or T cells enriched from blood (not recorded which). These TCRs come from a woman in her sixties or seventies who had recovered from COVID-19.

This clone has just one count. This rearrangement joins TRBV5-1 to TRBJ1-5; tentative D call: TRBD1 (5 bases). The CDR3 spans 15 residues. The germline V and J ends were trimmed by 4 bases and 4 bases, with 15 bases remaining between them. The germline V gene has CDR1 SGHRS and CDR2 YFSETQ. In DNA, the CDR3 is TGCGCCAGCAGCGCGACAGCGGGGGGGAATCAGCCCCAGCATTTT. This encodes CASSATAGGNQPQHF. Based on the CDR3 plus reference TRBV5-1 and TRBJ1-5, the full variable domain is KAGVTQTPRYLIKTRGQQVTLSCSPISGHRSVSWYQQTPGQGLQFLFEYFSETQRNKGNFPGRFSGRQFSNSRSEMNVSTLELGDSALYLCASSATAGGNQPQHFGDGTRLSIL.

This clone is a singleton in its sample. J is TRBJ2-1 and V is TRBV5-6; 7 bases match TRBD1. V gave up 4 bases and J gave up 1 base; unmatched junction bases: 5. The V gene's germline CDR1 is SGHDT and CDR2 YYEEEE. CDR3 length equals 15 residues. The CDR3 protein is CASSETTGSYNEQFF. The CDR3 DNA reads TGTGCCAGCAGCGAGACGACAGGGTCCTACAATGAGCAGTTCTTC.

This rearrangement joins TRBV12-2 to TRBJ1-5. TRBV12-2 is marked as a pseudogene. CDR3 length: 13 residues. CDR3 bases: TGTGCAAGTCGCTTAGTTCCTCCTCAGCCCCAGCATTTT. Translating gives CASRLVPPQPQHF.

J is TRBJ2-3 and V is TRBV5-1, with 7 nucleotides matching TRBD2. V shed 4 bases and J 6 bases; nucleotides not matched to a gene: 8. Germline-derived CDR1 and CDR2 are SGHRS and YFSETQ. This CDR3 comprises 14 residues. For the CDR3, the DNA is TGCGCCAGCAGCCATGGACTAGTTGCTGATACGCAGTATTTT. This sequence encodes CASSHGLVADTQYF.

The CDR3 DNA reads TGTGCCAGTAGTTCCATCCGGACTAGCGGGCAAGAGACCCAGTACTTC. Protein sequence: CASSSIRTSGQETQYF. The V and J genes are TRBV19 and TRBJ2-5, with 11 bases that match TRBD2. The CDR3 covers 16 residues. Unmatched junction bases numbered 7, after V lost 5 bases and J lost 2 bases. Germline V gene data show CDR1 as LNHDA and CDR2 as SQIVND (reference sequence).

Comments on this clone: Other DNA sequences within the sample encode an identical CDR3. The V and J genes are TRBV27 and TRBJ2-5, with 12 bases lining up with TRBD2. The CDR3 spans 14 residues. Germline CDR1 and CDR2: MNHEY and SMNVEV (reference sequence). V trimming: 3 bases; J trimming: 6 bases; junction bases outside the gene matches: 2. This CDR3 is CASSLTSGGKTQYF. The CDR3 nucleotides are TGTGCCAGCAGTTTGACTAGCGGGGGAAAGACCCAGTACTTC.

The gene calls are TRBV6-5 and TRBJ1-5, with 7 bases matching TRBD1. Germline lookup yields CDR1 MNHEY and CDR2 SVGAGI. The CDR3 has 14 residues. V lost 7 bases and J lost 3; bases outside the gene matches: 6. CDR3 DNA: TGTGCCAGCAAAGAAGGGGGCCCCAATCAGCCCCAGCATTTT. This codes for CASKEGGPNQPQHF.

This sequence joins TRBV11-2 and TRBJ1-6; D remains ambiguous. The V end was cut by 4 bases, the J end by 9 bases, with 13 bases between. The germline V gene has CDR1 SGHAT and CDR2 FQNNGV. CDR3 size: 14 residues. The CDR3 loop reads CASSSDSRSSPLHF. CDR3 bases: TGTGCCAGCAGCTCCGACTCAAGGAGTTCACCCCTCCACTTT.

The rearrangement links TRBV12-5 to TRBJ2-4; 7 positions match TRBD1. Per germline, CDR1 LGHNT and CDR2 FRNRAP. This CDR3 has 17 amino acids. The junction had 9 bases not matched to a gene; V was cut back by 4 bases and J by 0 bases. The CDR3 region is CASGSRWDSLAKNIQYF. The CDR3, as DNA: TGTGCTAGTGGTTCCCGGTGGGACAGTTTAGCCAAAAACATTCAGTACTTC.

The chain uses TRBV7-2 and TRBJ1-1; D unresolved. Germline CDR1 reads SGHTA; CDR2 reads FQGNSA. Between the trimmed V and J ends, which lost 2 bases and 0 bases, there was a span of 7 bases. The CDR3 totals 14 residues. The CDR3 sequence: CASSLLLVNTEAFF. The CDR3 coding sequence is TGTGCCAGCAGCTTATTGTTAGTGAACACTGAAGCTTTCTTT.

The chain recombines TRBV5-5 with TRBJ1-1; 10 bases map to TRBD1. V was pared by 4 bases and J by 7 bases, with 7 bases of the junction left unmatched. Germline values: CDR1 SGHKS, CDR2 YYEKEE (reference sequence). This CDR3 is 14 amino acids long. The CDR3 spells CASSSRDRGVEAFF. CDR3 nucleotides: TGTGCCAGCAGCAGCCGGGACAGGGGCGTTGAAGCTTTCTTT.

The chain recombines TRBV6-5 with TRBJ1-1; a weak D match, TRBD1 (5 bases). V shed 6 bases and J shed 0 bases, with 14 bases lying between them. The germline CDR1 and CDR2 sequences are MNHEY and SVGAGI. This CDR3 comprises 15 residues. The CDR3 DNA sequence: TGTGCCAGCAGAAAAAAGGCAGGGATGAACACTGAAGCTTTCTTT. Amino acid sequence: CASRKKAGMNTEAFF.

V is TRBV5-4 and J is TRBJ2-1; 11 bases align to TRBD2. Germline V gene data show CDR1 as SGHNT and CDR2 as YYREEE (reference sequence). The V gene end was trimmed by 0 bases and the J gene end by 9 bases; junction bases not matched to a gene: 5. The CDR3 has 15 amino acids. The CDR3 sequence: CASSLGSGGAREQFF. The CDR3 DNA is TGTGCCAGCAGCTTGGGTAGCGGGGGGGCCCGTGAGCAGTTCTTC.